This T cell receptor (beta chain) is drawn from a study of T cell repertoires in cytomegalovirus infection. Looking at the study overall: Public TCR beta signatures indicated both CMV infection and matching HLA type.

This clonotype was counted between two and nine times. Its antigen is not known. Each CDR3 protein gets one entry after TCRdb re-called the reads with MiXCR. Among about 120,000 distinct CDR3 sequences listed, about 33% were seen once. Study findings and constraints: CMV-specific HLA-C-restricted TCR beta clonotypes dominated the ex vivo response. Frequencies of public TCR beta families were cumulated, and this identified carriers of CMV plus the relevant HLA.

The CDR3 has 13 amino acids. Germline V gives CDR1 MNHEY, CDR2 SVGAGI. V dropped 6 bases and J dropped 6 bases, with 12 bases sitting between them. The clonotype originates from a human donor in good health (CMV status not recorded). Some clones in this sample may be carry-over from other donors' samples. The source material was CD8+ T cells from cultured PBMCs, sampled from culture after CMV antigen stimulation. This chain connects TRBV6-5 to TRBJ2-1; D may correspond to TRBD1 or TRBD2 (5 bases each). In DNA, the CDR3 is TGTGCCAGCAGCTATCAGGGACCCAATGAGCAGTTCTTC. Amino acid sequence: CASSYQGPNEQFF.